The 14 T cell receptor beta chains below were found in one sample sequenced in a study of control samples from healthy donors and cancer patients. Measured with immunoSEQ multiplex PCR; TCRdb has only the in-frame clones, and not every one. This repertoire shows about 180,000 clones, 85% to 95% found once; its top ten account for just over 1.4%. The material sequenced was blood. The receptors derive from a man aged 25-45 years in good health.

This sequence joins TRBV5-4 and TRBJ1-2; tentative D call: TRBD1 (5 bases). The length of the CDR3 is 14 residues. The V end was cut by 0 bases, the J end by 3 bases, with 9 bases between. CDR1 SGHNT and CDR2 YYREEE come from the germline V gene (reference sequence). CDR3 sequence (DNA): TGTGCCAGCAGCTTGGTTCGGGGGGACTATGGCTACACCTTC. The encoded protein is CASSLVRGDYGYTF.

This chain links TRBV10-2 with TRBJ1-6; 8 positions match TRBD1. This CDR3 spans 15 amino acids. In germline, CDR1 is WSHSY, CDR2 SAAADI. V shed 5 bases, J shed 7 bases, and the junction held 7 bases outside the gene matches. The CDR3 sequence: CASSQPDRANSPLHF. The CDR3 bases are TGCGCCAGCAGTCAACCGGACAGGGCGAATTCACCCCTCCACTTT.

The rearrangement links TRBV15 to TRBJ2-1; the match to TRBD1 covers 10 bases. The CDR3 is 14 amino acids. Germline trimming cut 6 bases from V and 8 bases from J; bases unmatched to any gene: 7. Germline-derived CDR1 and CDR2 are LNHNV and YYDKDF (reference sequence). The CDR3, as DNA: TGTGCCACCAGTCCCGGGACAGGGGCCCATGAGCAGTTCTTC. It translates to CATSPGTGAHEQFF.

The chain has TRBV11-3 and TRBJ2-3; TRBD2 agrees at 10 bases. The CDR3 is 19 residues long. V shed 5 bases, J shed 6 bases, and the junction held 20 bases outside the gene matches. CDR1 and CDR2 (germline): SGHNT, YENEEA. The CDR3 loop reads CASSLRRGAQAGGPDTQYF. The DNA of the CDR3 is TGTGCCAGCAGCCTACGTAGGGGGGCCCAAGCGGGAGGGCCGGATACGCAGTATTTT.

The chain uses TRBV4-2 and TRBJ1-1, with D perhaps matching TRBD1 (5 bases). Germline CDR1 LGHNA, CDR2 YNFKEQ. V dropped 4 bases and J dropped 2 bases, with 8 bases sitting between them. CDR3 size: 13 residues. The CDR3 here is CASSLQGNTEAFF. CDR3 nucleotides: TGTGCCAGCAGCCTTCAGGGCAACACTGAAGCTTTCTTT.

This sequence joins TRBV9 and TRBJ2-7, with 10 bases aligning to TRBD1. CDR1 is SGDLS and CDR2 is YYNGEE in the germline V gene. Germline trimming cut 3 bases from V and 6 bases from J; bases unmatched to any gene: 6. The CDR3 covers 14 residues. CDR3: CASSDAGTGAEQYF. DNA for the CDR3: TGTGCCAGCAGCGACGCCGGGACAGGGGCCGAGCAGTACTTC.

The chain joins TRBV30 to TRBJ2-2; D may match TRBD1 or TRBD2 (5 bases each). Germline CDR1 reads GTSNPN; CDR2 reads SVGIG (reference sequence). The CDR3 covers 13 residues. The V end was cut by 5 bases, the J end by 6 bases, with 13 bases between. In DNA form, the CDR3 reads TGTGCCTGGGCCGGGACGGTGGCCGGGGAGCTGTTTTTT. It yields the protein CAWAGTVAGELFF.

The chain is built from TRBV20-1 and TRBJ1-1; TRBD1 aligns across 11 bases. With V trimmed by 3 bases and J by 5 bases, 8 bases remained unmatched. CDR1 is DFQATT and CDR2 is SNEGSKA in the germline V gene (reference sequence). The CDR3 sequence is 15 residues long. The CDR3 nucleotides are TGCAGTGCTAGTCCCCAGGACAGGGGGCAAACTGAAGCTTTCTTT. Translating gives CSASPQDRGQTEAFF.

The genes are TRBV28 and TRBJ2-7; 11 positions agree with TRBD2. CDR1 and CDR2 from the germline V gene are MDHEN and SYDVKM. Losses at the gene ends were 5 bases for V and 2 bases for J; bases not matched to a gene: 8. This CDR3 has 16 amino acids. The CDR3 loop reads CASSGLAGLFTYEQYF. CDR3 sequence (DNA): TGTGCCAGCAGTGGACTAGCGGGCCTCTTCACCTACGAGCAGTACTTC.

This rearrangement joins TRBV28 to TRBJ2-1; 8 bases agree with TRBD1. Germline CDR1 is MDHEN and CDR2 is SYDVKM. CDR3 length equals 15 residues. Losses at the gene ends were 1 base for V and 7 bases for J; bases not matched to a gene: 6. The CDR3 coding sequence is TGTGCCAGCAGTTTATCCTCAGGGGGCAGGAATGAGCAGTTCTTC. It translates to CASSLSSGGRNEQFF.

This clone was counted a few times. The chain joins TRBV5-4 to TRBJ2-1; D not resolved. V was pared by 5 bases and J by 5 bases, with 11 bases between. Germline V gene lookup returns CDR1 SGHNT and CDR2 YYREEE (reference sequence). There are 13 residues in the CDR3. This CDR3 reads CASRHWLDNEQFF. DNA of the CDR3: TGTGCCAGCAGACACTGGCTAGACAATGAGCAGTTCTTC.

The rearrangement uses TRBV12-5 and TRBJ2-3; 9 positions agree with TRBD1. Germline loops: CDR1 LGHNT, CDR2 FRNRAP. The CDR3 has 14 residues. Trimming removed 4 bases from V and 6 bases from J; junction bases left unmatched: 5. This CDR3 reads CASGYGTGTDTQYF. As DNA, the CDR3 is TGTGCTAGTGGTTATGGGACAGGGACTGATACGCAGTATTTT.

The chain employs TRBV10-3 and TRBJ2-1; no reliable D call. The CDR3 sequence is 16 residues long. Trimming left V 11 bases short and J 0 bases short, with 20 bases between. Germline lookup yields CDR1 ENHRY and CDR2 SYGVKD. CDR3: CASSPDGWSSYNEQFF. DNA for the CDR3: TGTGCCTCTTCGCCGGACGGGTGGAGCTCCTACAATGAGCAGTTCTTC.

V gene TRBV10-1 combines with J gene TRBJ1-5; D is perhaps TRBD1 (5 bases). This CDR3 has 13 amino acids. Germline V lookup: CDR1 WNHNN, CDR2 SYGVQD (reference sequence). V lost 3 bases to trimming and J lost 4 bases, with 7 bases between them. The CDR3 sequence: CASSEQANQPQHF. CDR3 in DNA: TGCGCCAGCAGTGAACAGGCAAATCAGCCCCAGCATTTT.